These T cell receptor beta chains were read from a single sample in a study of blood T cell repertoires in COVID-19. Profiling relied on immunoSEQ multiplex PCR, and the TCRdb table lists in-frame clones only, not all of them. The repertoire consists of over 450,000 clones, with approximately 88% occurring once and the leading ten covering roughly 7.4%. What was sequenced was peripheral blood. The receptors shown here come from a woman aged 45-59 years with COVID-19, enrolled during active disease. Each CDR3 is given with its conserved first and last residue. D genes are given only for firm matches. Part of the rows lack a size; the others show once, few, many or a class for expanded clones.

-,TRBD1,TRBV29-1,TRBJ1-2,CSVTGGDGYTF,TGCAGCGTCACAGGGGGCGATGGCTACACCTTC
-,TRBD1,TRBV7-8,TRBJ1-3,CASSLTGTGVISGNTIYF,TGTGCCAGCAGCCTAACCGGGACAGGGGTCATCTCTGGAAACACCATATATTTT
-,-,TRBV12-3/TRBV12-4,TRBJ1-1,CASSPDSRTEAFF,TGTGCCAGCAGTCCGGACAGCCGGACTGAAGCTTTCTTT
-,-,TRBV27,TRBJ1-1,CASSFGGGTEAFF,TGTGCCAGCTCGTTCGGGGGGGGGACTGAAGCTTTCTTT
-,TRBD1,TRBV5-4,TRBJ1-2,CASSFPGQGVYGYTF,TGTGCCAGCAGCTTCCCGGGACAGGGGGTCTATGGCTACACCTTC
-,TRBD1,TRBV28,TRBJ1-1,CASSLTTGLITEAFF,TGTGCCAGCAGTCTTACGACAGGGTTAATAACTGAAGCTTTCTTT
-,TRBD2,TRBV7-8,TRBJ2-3,CASSLELADTDTQYF,TGTGCCAGCAGCTTGGAACTAGCGGACACAGATACGCAGTATTTT
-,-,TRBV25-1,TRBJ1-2,CASSLGVGGYTF,TGTGCCAGCAGCTTAGGGGTAGGGGGCTACACCTTC
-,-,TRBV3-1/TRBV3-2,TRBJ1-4,CASSPREGATNEKLFF,TGTGCCAGCAGCCCCCGGGAGGGGGCAACTAATGAAAAACTGTTTTTT
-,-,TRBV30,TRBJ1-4,CAWGLGAGDEKLFF,TGTGCCTGGGGCCTGGGGGCCGGTGATGAAAAACTGTTTTTT
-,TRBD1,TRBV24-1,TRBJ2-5,CATSSTGEEETQYF,TGTGCCACCAGCTCGACAGGGGAGGAAGAGACCCAGTACTTC
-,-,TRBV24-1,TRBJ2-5,CATSGGSRAAQYF,TGTGCCACCAGTGGGGGCAGCCGCGCGGCCCAGTACTTC
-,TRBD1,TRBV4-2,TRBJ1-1,CASSEVDRGGTEAFF,TGTGCCAGCAGCGAGGTCGACAGGGGGGGGACTGAAGCTTTCTTT
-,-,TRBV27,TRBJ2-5,CASSPLNSPQETQYF,TGTGCCAGCAGTCCTCTCAACAGTCCCCAAGAGACCCAGTACTTC
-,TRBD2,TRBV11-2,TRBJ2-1,CASSTLAGGIYNEQFF,TGTGCCAGCAGCACGCTAGCGGGGGGTATCTACAATGAGCAGTTCTTC
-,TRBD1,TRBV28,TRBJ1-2,CASSGTGHNYGYTF,TGTGCCAGCAGTGGGACAGGGCATAACTATGGCTACACCTTC
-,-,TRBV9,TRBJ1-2,CASSPRRDYGYTF,TGTGCCAGCAGCCCCCGGAGGGACTATGGCTACACCTTC
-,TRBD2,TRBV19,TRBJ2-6,CASGGGTGANVLTF,TGTGCCAGCGGGGGAGGGACTGGGGCCAACGTCCTGACTTTC
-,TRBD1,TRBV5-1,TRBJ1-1,CASSFDRGDTEAFF,TGCGCCAGCAGCTTCGACAGGGGGGACACTGAAGCTTTCTTT
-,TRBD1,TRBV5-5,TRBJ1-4,CASSLGATGAGENVF,TGTGCCAGCAGCTTGGGAGCGACAGGGGCGGGGGAAAACGTTTTT
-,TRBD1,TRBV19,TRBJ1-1,CASSRDRVEAFF,TGTGCCAGTAGTAGGGACAGGGTTGAAGCTTTCTTT
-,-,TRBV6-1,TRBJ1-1,CASSEAAGRGNTEAFF,TGTGCCAGCAGTGAAGCGGCGGGCAGGGGGAACACTGAAGCTTTCTTT
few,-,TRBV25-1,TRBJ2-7,CASAKGSYEQYF,TGTGCCAGCGCTAAGGGGTCCTACGAGCAGTACTTC
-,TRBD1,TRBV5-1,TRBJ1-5,CASSLLGQQDQPQHF,TGCGCCAGCAGCTTGTTGGGACAGCAAGATCAGCCCCAGCATTTT
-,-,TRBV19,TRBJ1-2,CASSSRRVNGYTF,TGTGCCAGTAGTTCCCGCAGGGTAAATGGCTACACCTTC
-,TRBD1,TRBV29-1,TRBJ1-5,CSVKKTGEGQPQHF,TGCAGCGTAAAAAAAACAGGGGAAGGACAGCCCCAGCATTTT
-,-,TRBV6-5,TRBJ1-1,CASRANTNTEAFF,TGTGCCAGCAGGGCCAACACAAACACTGAAGCTTTCTTT
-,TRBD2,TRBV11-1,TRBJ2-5,CASSPGTRETQYF,TGTGCCAGCAGCCCCGGGACTAGAGAGACCCAGTACTTC
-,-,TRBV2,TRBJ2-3,CASTQETDTQYF,TGTGCCAGCACCCAGGAAACAGATACGCAGTATTTT